This TCR beta chain is drawn from a study of chemoradiotherapy in HPV16-positive cancers. Study details: Candidate HPV-specific T-cell clones and common TCR motifs came from functional assays in two HPV16-positive patients. Broader study findings: During treatment, candidate HPV-specific clones and E7-related motifs expanded in tumor. HPV-specific T cells were functionally defined from only two HPV16-positive patients.

Some clones are missing from TCRdb's copy, which holds only in-frame ones; the method was immunoSEQ multiplex PCR. The sample carries 2,000 to 3,000 clones, over 70% recorded once. This clone was recorded a few times. The antigen remains unidentified. There are 14 residues in the CDR3. V gave up 0 bases and J gave up 6 bases, with 10 bases separating them. Germline CDR1 and CDR2: SGHDN and FVKESK. This TCR came from a human donor with HPV-associated anogenital cancer. The gene calls are TRBV14 and TRBJ2-3; no definite D call. This specimen consisted of tumor tissue, obtained from a patient who underwent chemoradiotherapy. The CDR3 here is CASSQELVRDTQYF. The CDR3 nucleotides are TGTGCCAGCAGCCAAGAGTTGGTTCGCGATACGCAGTATTTT.